A selection of T cell receptor beta chains follows, all from one sample in a study of blood T cells in healthy people across ages. In TCRdb, the 5' RACE reads were re-called with MiXCR into one record per CDR3 protein. This sample has 700,000 to 850,000 distinct CDR3 sequences, with 53% found just once. Sequenced sample: blood. The receptors were gathered from a man aged 80 or over in good health. CDR3s include the opening cysteine and the closing phenylalanine or tryptophan. Fields, in order: J gene, CDR3 length, D gene, V gene, clone size, CDR3 DNA, CDR3 protein. A D gene is named only where the DNA matches it firmly. A clone size is listed for some rows: how often the clone was seen (once, few, many), or a class if it is expanded.

TRBJ1-4 14 TRBD1 TRBV5-1 many TGCGCCAGCAGCTTGGGACAGGGGAATGAAAAACTGTTTTTT CASSLGQGNEKLFF
TRBJ2-1 18 TRBD2 TRBV7-2 NA TGTGCCAGCAGCTCGAGGGCTAGCGGCCCAAGCTCCTACAATGAGCAGTTCTTC CASSSRASGPSSYNEQFF
TRBJ1-2 13 TRBD1 TRBV29-1 few TGCAGCGTTGGACAGGGGGTCGGCTATGGCTACACCTTC CSVGQGVGYGYTF
TRBJ2-1 17 TRBD2 TRBV5-1 once TGCGCCAGCAGCCGGCTCCCCGGACTAGCGGGAGGTCGAGAGCAGTTCTTC CASSRLPGLAGGREQFF
TRBJ2-3 17 TRBD2 TRBV6-6 few TGTGCCGCCGGCGGCTTGCGTCTAGCGGGAGGCACAGATACGCAGTATTTT CAAGGLRLAGGTDTQYF
TRBJ2-7 14 NA TRBV29-1 few TGCAGCGTTCTGGGTCTGGGGGTATACAATGAGCAGTACTTC CSVLGLGVYNEQYF
TRBJ2-4 15 TRBD2 TRBV10-3 NA TGTGCCACTGACTTTGGTAGCGGGAGTGCAAATGAGCAGTACTTC CATDFGSGSANEQYF
TRBJ2-3 17 TRBD2 TRBV15 few TGTGCCACCAGCAGAGATGCTAGCGGTTATGGTCTCAGATACGCGTATTTT CATSRDASGYGLRYAYF
TRBJ2-1 14 NA TRBV29-1 NA TGCAGCGTTGAGAGGGGGGGCGGCTACAATGAGCAGTTCTTC CSVERGGGYNEQFF
TRBJ1-4 15 TRBD1 TRBV20-1 few TGCAGTGCTAGAGGAAGACAGGGAGGAGCTGAAAAACTGTTTTTT CSARGRQGGAEKLFF
TRBJ2-7 15 NA TRBV7-9 NA TGTGCCAGCAGCTTTATCGACCGGCCCTCCAATGAGCAGTACTTC CASSFIDRPSNEQYF
TRBJ2-7 16 NA TRBV4-2 NA TGTGCCAGCAGCCAAGCCCATAGTAAAGGGACCTACGAGCAGTACTTC CASSQAHSKGTYEQYF
TRBJ2-3 13 NA TRBV6-5 NA TGTGCCAGCTCTCAGGGCCGCACAGATACGCAGTATTTT CASSQGRTDTQYF
TRBJ2-1 15 NA TRBV11-2 NA TGTGCCAGCAGCTTATTCGCGCCGGAGCCTCGCGAGCAGTTCTTC CASSLFAPEPREQFF
TRBJ2-1 17 TRBD2 TRBV27 few TGTGCCAGCAGGCCCCTTTCTAGCGGGAGGAGCTACAATGAGCAGTTCTTC CASRPLSSGRSYNEQFF
TRBJ1-2 13 NA TRBV7-8 NA TGTGCCAGCAGCTTCGGGGGTCGCTATGGCTACACCTTC CASSFGGRYGYTF
TRBJ1-2 15 TRBD1 TRBV6-5 few TGTGCCAGCAGTTACATTAGGGACAGGGGTGGTGGCTACACCTTC CASSYIRDRGGGYTF
TRBJ2-4 15 TRBD2 TRBV20-1 few TGCAGTGCGTCTCCCCTAGCGGGAATCAAAAACATTCAGTACTTC CSASPLAGIKNIQYF
TRBJ2-1 17 TRBD1 TRBV15 NA TGTGCCACCAGCCCTCGTCTGGGGACAGGGGCCACCGATGAGCAGTTCTTC CATSPRLGTGATDEQFF
TRBJ2-5 15 NA TRBV24-1 NA TGTGCCACCAGTGATTTGCATGATGGCCGGGAGACCCAGTACTTC CATSDLHDGRETQYF
TRBJ2-3 15 NA TRBV20-1 NA TGCAGTGCTAGAGAGGGCGGGACAACTGAGAGATACGCGTATTTT CSAREGGTTERYAYF
TRBJ1-1 16 TRBD1 TRBV20-1 NA TGCAGTGCTAGAGATCTCCCGGGACAGGTGAACACTGAAGCTTTCTTT CSARDLPGQVNTEAFF
TRBJ2-1 15 TRBD2 TRBV7-2 NA TGTGCCAGCCTGCCCGGGACTAGATTGGGCAATGAGCAGTTCTTC CASLPGTRLGNEQFF
TRBJ2-6 17 NA TRBV10-3 few TGTGCCATCAGTGAGTCGAACCGAGGGTCTGGGGCCAACGTCCTGACTTTC CAISESNRGSGANVLTF
TRBJ2-3 17 NA TRBV11-2 NA TGTGCCAGCAGCTTAGCCCTAATACAGGGGGAGGGAAGATACGCGTATTTT CASSLALIQGEGRYAYF
TRBJ1-1 13 NA TRBV29-1 NA TGCAGCGTTGAAGGGGGGGTTCTTGGGGAAGCTTTCTTT CSVEGGVLGEAFF
TRBJ2-1 18 TRBD2 TRBV7-8 NA TGTGCCAGCAGCACCCACTTTCGAGCGGGAGGGCCATACAATGAGCAGTTCTTC CASSTHFRAGGPYNEQFF
TRBJ2-5 15 TRBD2 TRBV29-1 NA TGCAGCGTTGTACCGGGACTAGCATCTTACAATGAGCAGTACTTC CSVVPGLASYNEQYF
TRBJ1-1 12 NA TRBV29-1 NA TGCAGCGCCCAAGGGGGGCGGGCTGAAGCTTTCTTT CSAQGGRAEAFF
TRBJ2-1 15 NA TRBV7-2 NA TGTGCCAGCAGCCCAGCGGGCCTCTCCTACAATGAGCAGTTCTTC CASSPAGLSYNEQFF
TRBJ1-6 16 NA TRBV9 NA TGTGCCAGCAGCGTAGGAGGCGGAGGAAAGAATTCACCCCTCCACTTT CASSVGGGGKNSPLHF
TRBJ2-7 14 NA TRBV5-1 NA TGCGCCAGCAGCCGCGGGGGACAGGCCTACGAGCAGTACTTC CASSRGGQAYEQYF
TRBJ1-2 17 NA TRBV5-1 few TGCGCCAGCAGCTCCCGGGACGGCGACCGGCTCAACTATGGCTACACCTTC CASSSRDGDRLNYGYTF
TRBJ1-2 16 NA TRBV12-3/TRBV12-4 few TGTGCCAGCAGTTTAGGAATCCGCCGGGGGGACTATGGCTACACCTTC CASSLGIRRGDYGYTF
TRBJ2-7 16 TRBD2 TRBV19 once TGTGCCAGTAGTCCCGGGACTAGCGGGATTATACACGAGCAGTACTTC CASSPGTSGIIHEQYF
TRBJ2-3 15 TRBD1 TRBV3-1 few TGTGCCAGCAGCCTGGGACAGGGGGCAACAGATACGCAGTATTTT CASSLGQGATDTQYF
TRBJ2-1 15 TRBD2 TRBV5-1 NA TGCGCCAGCAGCCCCGGACTAGCGGCTGCCAATGGGCAGTTCTTC CASSPGLAAANGQFF
TRBJ2-7 15 TRBD2 TRBV12-3/TRBV12-4 few TGTGCCAGCAGTTCCGATTTGCGGGAGATTTACGAGCAGTACTTC CASSSDLREIYEQYF
TRBJ1-1 15 NA TRBV20-1 NA TGCAGTGCTACCGCAATAGACAAGTCGAACACTGAAGCTTTCTTT CSATAIDKSNTEAFF